This T cell receptor (beta chain) is from a study of molecular identifiers for immune sequencing clone quantification. This clonotype showed up just a few times. Its antigen is not identified. Study-wide points: Jurkat TCR RNA spiked in from one cell could reportedly be detected among around 920,000 naive cells.

The length of the CDR3 is 16 residues. Trimming shortened V by 1 base and J by 7 bases, and 16 bases separated the two germline ends. Germline V gene sequence: CDR1 KGHDR, CDR2 SFDVKD. In preparing bulk TCR libraries, previously described methods and listed TCR primers were used. TCRdb used MiXCR to reprocess the PCR reads, holding one entry per CDR3 protein. The table has about 640,000 distinct CDR3 sequences, approximately 20% seen once; the top ten hold 0.75% to 0.95%. The sequence was collected from a human donor in good health. Some libraries in this study had Jurkat cell RNA spiked in. Sequenced material: naive CD8+ T cells from blood, with Jurkat cell RNA spiked in. Subset here: FACS-sorted CD8+CD4-CCR7+CD45RA+ naive T cells. This chain links TRBV24-1 with TRBJ2-1; D possibly corresponds to TRBD2 (5 bases). The CDR3 DNA reads TGTGCCACCAGTGATTTTTACGGGGTAGGTGGGAATGAGCAGTTCTTC. The encoded protein is CATSDFYGVGGNEQFF.